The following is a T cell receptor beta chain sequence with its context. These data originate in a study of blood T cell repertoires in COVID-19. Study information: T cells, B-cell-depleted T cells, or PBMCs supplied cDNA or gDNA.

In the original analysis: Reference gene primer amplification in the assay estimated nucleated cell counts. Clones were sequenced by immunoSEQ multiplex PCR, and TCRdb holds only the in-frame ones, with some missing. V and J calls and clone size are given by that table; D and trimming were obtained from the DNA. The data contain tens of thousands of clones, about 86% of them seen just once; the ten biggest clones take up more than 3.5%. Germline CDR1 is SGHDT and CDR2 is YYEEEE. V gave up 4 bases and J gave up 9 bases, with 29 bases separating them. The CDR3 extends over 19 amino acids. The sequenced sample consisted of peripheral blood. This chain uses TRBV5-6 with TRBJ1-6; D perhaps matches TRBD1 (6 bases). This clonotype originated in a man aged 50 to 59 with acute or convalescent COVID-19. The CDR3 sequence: CASSPGPGVFLSWGSPLHF. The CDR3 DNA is TGTGCCAGCAGCCCCGGACCAGGGGTATTCTTAAGTTGGGGTTCACCCCTCCACTTT.